This T cell receptor (beta chain) was recovered during a study of vaccination effects on CD4 cells after COVID-19. Study-wide context: Post-vaccine draws lagged the second dose by a median of 72 days.

Study-level points and caveats: Infection- and vaccine-induced clones contracted markedly late after vaccination. Vaccine-induced clones in healthy vaccinees cross-reacted with common cold coronaviruses in only 1 of 255 cases.

Cells that had been cultured for 9 to 10 days were the source of isolated CD4+ T cells. Each participant was administered two doses of either the BNT162b2 or the mRNA-1273 vaccine. In the cultures, half the medium was exchanged for IL-2 medium on days 3 and 7. Sequenced by immunoSEQ multiplex PCR; TCRdb stores in-frame clones only, minus some. The repertoire includes tens of thousands of clones, roughly 80% of them detected once, and more than 2% sits in the top ten. This clone was recorded a few times. Its antigen is as yet unknown. CDR3 length: 15 amino acids. Germline loops: CDR1 KGHSH, CDR2 LQKENI. V shed 3 bases and J 8 bases; nucleotides not matched to a gene: 10.

This sequence was found in a human donor who received a COVID-19 vaccine. The specimen was CD4+ T cells from PBMCs cultured without peptide, collected after COVID-19 vaccination. The chain recombines TRBV18 with TRBJ1-2, with 9 bases lining up with TRBD1. The CDR3 nucleotides are TGTGCCAGCTCACCGATCCGGGACAGGGTGGAGGGCTACACCTTC. It specifies CASSPIRDRVEGYTF.